The 30 T cell receptor beta chains in this list originate from one sample, sequenced in a study of tumor-infiltrating lymphocytes in primary liver carcinoma. From unsorted bulk tissue weighing about 18-30 mg, DNA and RNA were co-extracted. Reverse transcription of 450 to 500 ng total RNA with a constant-region primer produced TCR beta cDNA. Amplification in three nested multiplex PCR rounds with slightly modified ARM-PCR gave rise to TCR beta libraries. The two initial PCR rounds, nine to eleven cycles each, used TRBV1-TRBV30 forward and C-beta reverse primers. MiXCR, applied by TCRdb to the multiplex PCR reads, yields one record per CDR3 protein. The sample includes about 54,000 distinct CDR3 sequences, 70% to 80% of them seen just once. Source material: liver tumor tissue from sampling region 2. The subset denotes: tumor region T2, inferior pole. These receptor sequences come from a man between 40 and 49 years old with primary liver carcinoma and hepatitis B virus infection.

The chain is built from TRBV7-3 and TRBJ2-3; D is possibly TRBD1 or TRBD2 (5 bases each). The CDR3 covers 15 residues. CDR1 is SGHTA and CDR2 is FQGTGA in the germline V gene. Trimming took off 4 bases at V and 2 bases at J, with 13 bases between the two ends. The CDR3 is CASSYGAYLTDTQYF. The CDR3 nucleotides are TGTGCCAGCAGCTACGGGGCCTACCTCACAGATACGCAGTATTTT.

This clonotype has at least ten counts. V is TRBV6-5 and J is TRBJ2-1; possibly TRBD1 for D (6 bases). With 7 bases removed from V and 1 base from J, the gap between germline ends came to 11 bases. Germline V gene sequence: CDR1 MNHEY, CDR2 SVGAGI. This CDR3 region has 14 residues. CDR3 bases: TGTGCCAGCAAGGGGGAGCGGTCCTACAATGAGCAGTTCTTC. This encodes CASKGERSYNEQFF.

Turning to this clonotype: The germline gene is not matched at one end of the junction; a read error may be the cause. This sequence joins TRBV5-1 and TRBJ2-1; no firm D call. The CDR3 extends over 13 amino acids. Germline CDR1 SGHRS, CDR2 YFSETQ. The CDR3 is CAGSLGDYNEKFF. Written as DNA, the CDR3 is TGCGCCGGCAGCCTGGGCGATTACAATGAGAAGTTCTTC. Combining the CDR3 with reference TRBV5-1 and TRBJ2-1 gives the whole variable domain KAGVTQTPRYLIKTRGQQVTLSCSPISGHRSVSWYQQTPGQGLQFLFEYFSETQRNKGNFPGRFSGRQFSNSRSEMNVSTLELGDSALYLCAGSLGDYNEKFFGPGTRLTVL.

This clonotype was detected many times. The V gene is TRBV6-1, the J gene TRBJ2-7; a possible D gene is TRBD1 (6 bases). V lost 6 bases and J 2 bases, leaving 17 bases between the germline ends. This CDR3 is 15 amino acids long. Germline CDR1 reads MNHNS; CDR2 reads SASEGT. CDR3 nucleotide sequence: TGTGCCAGCAGCAGCGTCGACAGGAACCCCTACGAGCAGTACTTC. Protein product: CASSSVDRNPYEQYF.

A note on this clonotype: Because it lacks the conserved phenylalanine or tryptophan at the end, this CDR3 is likely a read error. The gene calls are TRBV10-3 and TRBJ2-3; the match to TRBD1 covers 7 bases. CDR1 and CDR2 (germline): ENHRY, SYGVKD. CDR3 length: 16 amino acids. After removal of 0 bases from V and 5 bases from J, the junction contained 8 bases not matched to a gene. CDR3 sequence (DNA): TGTGCCATCAGTGAGTCAAAGGGGGCCGTCAGAGATACGCAGTATCTT. Encoded protein: CAISESKGAVRDTQYL.

This clonotype occurred a few times. It is likely a read error, because the conserved phenylalanine at the end of the CDR3 is missing. The chain carries TRBV4-2 and TRBJ1-1; D is uncertain. V was pared by 1 base and J by 1 base, with 7 bases between. The CDR3 covers 14 residues. Germline-derived CDR1 and CDR2 are LGHNA and YNFKEQ. The CDR3 protein is CASSQGQRNTEAFL. In DNA form, the CDR3 reads TGTGCCAGCAGCCAAGGCCAGAGGAACACTGAAGCTTTCCTT.

The gene calls are TRBV5-5 and TRBJ2-7, with TRBD1 matching over 8 bases. The length of the CDR3 is 14 residues. The V segment lost 4 bases and the J segment 3 bases; nucleotides outside the gene matches: 6. CDR1 SGHKS and CDR2 YYEKEE come from the germline V gene (reference sequence). The CDR3 DNA sequence: TGTGCCAGCAGCCTGGGGACAGGCGGCTACGAGCAGTACTTC. Residues: CASSLGTGGYEQYF.

Note on this clonotype: A much larger clonotype is one base distant, so this may be a read error. The V and J genes are TRBV28 and TRBJ2-2; 8 nucleotides align to TRBD2. Germline CDR1 MDHEN, CDR2 SYDVKM. This CDR3 spans 16 amino acids. The CDR3 DNA sequence: TGTGCCAGCAGTTTGACAGCGGGAGTATTCACCGTGGAGCTGTTTTTT. This translates into CASSLTAGVFTVELFF. Full variable domain (missing parts from reference TRBV28 and TRBJ2-2): DVKVTQSSRYLVKRTGEKVFLECVQDMDHENMFWYRQDPGLGLRLIYFSYDVKMKEKGDIPEGYSVSREKKERFSLILESASTNQTSMYLCASSLTAGVFTVELFFGEGSRLTVL.

With regard to this clonotype: The conserved phenylalanine or tryptophan is not found at the CDR3 terminus, so this likely reflects a read error. This chain uses TRBV7-3 with TRBJ1-6, with no clear D. This CDR3 is 15 amino acids long. Deletions cut 0 bases from V and 7 bases from J, with 10 bases between. Germline CDR1 and CDR2: SGHTA and FQGTGA. The DNA of the CDR3 is TGTGCCAGCAGCTTAACGCCGAGCGACAATTCACCCCTCCACTTA. This sequence encodes CASSLTPSDNSPLHL.

With respect to this clonotype: One end of the junction does not line up with germline, which may come from a read error. The chain employs TRBV10-3 and TRBJ2-5, with 7 bases lining up with TRBD2. Germline lookup yields CDR1 ENHRY and CDR2 SYGVKD. The CDR3 is 14 residues long. The CDR3 protein is CAIGTGEGQETQYF. The CDR3 DNA sequence: TGTGCCATCGGTACCGGGGAGGGCCAAGAGACCCAGTATTTC.

Notes on this clonotype: The junction differs from germline at one of its ends, possibly a read error. This chain connects TRBV6-1 to TRBJ2-6; TRBD1 might be the D (6 bases). The CDR3 has 16 amino acids. In germline, CDR1 is MNHNS, CDR2 SASEGT. The CDR3 loop reads CTSSPEQGPGANVLTF. The CDR3 DNA reads as TGTACCAGCAGTCCGGAACAGGGACCCGGGGCCAACGTCCTGACTTTC.

This clonotype came up once. At one boundary the junction diverges from the germline segment, which might be a read error. V gene TRBV13 combines with J gene TRBJ2-5; 9 bases agree with TRBD2. This CDR3 has 15 amino acids. Per germline, CDR1 PRHDT and CDR2 FYEKMQ (reference sequence). Here the CDR3 DNA reads TGTACCAGCAGCTTATTAGCGGGAGTGGGAGAGACCCAGTACTTC. Protein: CTSSLLAGVGETQYF.

This clonotype qualifies as medium-sized. The chain recombines TRBV6-5 with TRBJ2-7; 12 nucleotides align to TRBD2. CDR3 length equals 17 residues. Germline V gene data show CDR1 as MNHEY and CDR2 as SVGAGI. V lost 0 bases, J lost 3 bases, and 6 bases stayed unmatched. The chain's CDR3 is CASSYSGLAGGLYEQYF. CDR3 nucleotides: TGTGCCAGCAGTTACTCGGGGCTAGCGGGAGGGCTCTACGAGCAGTACTTC.

The V and J genes are TRBV29-1 and TRBJ1-2; D is unresolved. The V end lost 7 bases, the J end lost 4 bases, and 22 bases lay between the germline ends. CDR1 is SQVTM and CDR2 is ANQGSEA in the germline V gene. The CDR3 sequence is 15 residues long. The CDR3 DNA is TGCAGCGCTGAGGTTCTAGCGGAAGTTAGCTATGGCTACACCTTC. Amino acids: CSAEVLAEVSYGYTF.

Worth noting for this clonotype: Sequence at one end of the junction differs from germline and may be a read error. The chain uses TRBV6-5 and TRBJ2-6; tentative D call: TRBD2 (6 bases). CDR1 and CDR2 (germline): MNHEY, SVGAGI. The CDR3 runs 17 residues. CDR3 sequence reads: CVSSSLTRRAGANVLTF. The CDR3 bases are TGTGTCAGCAGTTCACTAACCAGGAGGGCTGGGGCCAACGTCCTGACTTTC.

Regarding this clonotype: The junction departs from the called germline gene at one end, perhaps through a read error. J is TRBJ2-5 and V is TRBV4-2, with TRBD1 matching 8 bases. The CDR3 runs to 15 residues. CDR1 LGHNA and CDR2 YNFKEQ come from the germline V gene. The CDR3 region is CASSREQGAGETQYF. The CDR3 nucleotides read TGTGCTAGCAGCCGAGAGCAGGGGGCAGGGGAGACCCAGTACTTC.

Regarding this clonotype: One junction end does not reproduce the germline sequence, and a read error may be involved. The J gene is TRBJ2-7, the V gene TRBV6-1; 10 bases align to TRBD2. The CDR3 consists of 14 residues. CDR1 and CDR2 from the germline V gene are MNHNS and SASEGT. The CDR3, as DNA: TGTGCCAGCAATCATGGACTAGCGGCCTACGAGCAGTACTTT. Protein sequence: CASNHGLAAYEQYF.

With respect to this clonotype: One end of the junction fails to match germline, which may point to a read error. The chain is built from TRBV12-5 and TRBJ2-2, with D possibly called TRBD1 or TRBD2 (6 bases each). The CDR3 extends over 15 amino acids. The V gene's germline CDR1 is LGHNT and CDR2 FRNRAP. This chain's CDR3 is CASGLVLQGIGGLFF. CDR3 sequence (DNA): TGCGCTAGTGGTTTGGTCCTACAGGGCATCGGGGGGCTGTTTTTT.

This clonotype was seen repeatedly, ten times or more. This chain uses TRBV6-1 with TRBJ2-1; tentatively, D is TRBD2 (6 bases). The germline CDR1 and CDR2 sequences are MNHNS and SASEGT. The CDR3 has 14 residues. V was shortened by 6 bases and J by 0 bases, with 9 bases between the two germline ends. DNA of the CDR3: TGTGCCAGCAGACGGGACTCCTCCTACAATGAGCAGTTCTTC. Translating gives CASRRDSSYNEQFF.

Notes on this clonotype: Its ends do not fully match the called genes, so a read error is possible. J is TRBJ2-4 and V is TRBV11-2, with 7 bases aligning to TRBD1. The CDR3 length is 14 residues. Germline V gene data show CDR1 as SGHAT and CDR2 as FQNNGV. The CDR3 DNA is TGTGCCAGCAGCTCCCAACAGGGGTGGGACATACAGTACTTC. It specifies CASSSQQGWDIQYF.

This clonotype occurred a few times. Here the CDR3 omits its conserved ending phenylalanine or tryptophan, so a read error is the likely source. The CDR3 bases are TGTGCCAGCAGTAGGTTAGCGGTTGCGTCAGATACGCAGTATTCT. This sequence encodes CASSRLAVASDTQYS. The V gene is TRBV5-6, the J gene TRBJ2-3, with D tentatively TRBD2 (6 bases). Trimming stripped 5 bases from V and 4 bases from J, with 17 bases between. Germline assignment: CDR1 SGHDT and CDR2 YYEEEE. The CDR3 has 15 residues.

This sequence joins TRBV19 and TRBJ2-7; the match to TRBD2 covers 10 bases. The V gene end was trimmed by 5 bases and the J gene end by 3 bases; junction bases not matched to a gene: 7. The CDR3 runs to 15 residues. Per the germline V gene, CDR1 is LNHDA and CDR2 is SQIVND (reference sequence). The CDR3 region is CASSPRTSGFYEQYF. In DNA form, the CDR3 reads TGTGCCAGTAGTCCACGGACTAGCGGCTTCTACGAGCAGTACTTC.

A word on this clonotype: The junction shows a germline mismatch at one end, possibly a read error. This chain links TRBV4-2 with TRBJ2-6; possibly TRBD1 for D (5 bases). Looked up from germline, CDR1 is LGHNA and CDR2 is YNFKEQ. The CDR3 is made up of 16 amino acids. The CDR3 sequence is CASRQVGPVGANVLTF. CDR3 nucleotides: TGTGCCAGTCGCCAAGTCGGGCCAGTTGGGGCCAACGTACTGACTTTC.

This clonotype was counted once. A read error may account for a junction end that differs from germline. The chain carries TRBV6-5 and TRBJ1-6; D unclear. The CDR3 runs 13 residues. Germline V gene lookup returns CDR1 MNHEY and CDR2 SVGAGI. The CDR3 region is CASRVWYNSHLHF. The CDR3 nucleotides read TGTGCCAGCAGGGTTTGGTATAATTCACACCTCCACTTT.

This clonotype is termed medium-sized. The chain has TRBV6-5 and TRBJ2-6; D is unclear. Germline V gene lookup returns CDR1 MNHEY and CDR2 SVGAGI. This CDR3 has 15 amino acids. V was shortened by 7 bases and J by 0 bases, with 10 bases between the two germline ends. The CDR3 sequence is CASTNRRSGANVLTF. Here the CDR3 DNA reads TGTGCCAGCACCAACCGTCGCTCTGGGGCCAACGTCCTGACTTTC.

Concerning this clonotype itself: One junction end disagrees with the germline gene, perhaps due to a read error. This rearrangement joins TRBV12-3 or TRBV12-4 to TRBJ2-3, with a possible D match to TRBD2 (6 bases). The CDR3 sequence is 16 residues long. The CDR3 region has the DNA TGTGTTAGCAGTTCCGGACTAAAGGGTGGTACAGACACGCAGTATTTT. It yields the protein CVSSSGLKGGTDTQYF.

The CDR3 nucleotides read TGTGCCAACTCGAGGGATGGTACTGAAGCTTTCTTT. Residues: CANSRDGTEAFF. The chain is built from TRBV7-8 and TRBJ1-1; no reliable D call. Germline loops: CDR1 SGHVS, CDR2 FQNEAQ. Trimming removed 10 bases at V and 5 bases at J, with 14 bases between. The CDR3 totals 12 residues.

Turning to this clonotype: Just one base apart from a much larger clone, this may be a read error. This chain links TRBV5-1 with TRBJ1-3; perhaps TRBD1 as D (5 bases). Germline CDR1 and CDR2: SGHRS and YFSETQ. This CDR3 comprises 15 residues. V was pared by 4 bases and J by 8 bases, with 19 bases between. The CDR3 region has the DNA TGCGCCAGCAGCCTAACCCCCGACAGCGGAGACACCATATATTTT. It is translated as CASSLTPDSGDTIYF.

Remarks on this clonotype: One end of the junction varies from germline; a read error may be responsible. This chain joins TRBV6-1 and TRBJ2-5; no reliable D call. The CDR3 covers 15 residues. Germline CDR1 is MNHNS and CDR2 is SASEGT. The CDR3 loop reads CTSTIGRVNQETQYF. In DNA, the CDR3 is TGTACCAGTACTATAGGACGGGTTAACCAAGAGACCCAGTACTTC.

As DNA, the CDR3 is TGTGCCAGCAGTCGGGTTGGGAAGCAGTTCTTC. Encoded protein: CASSRVGKQFF. V gene TRBV6-6 combines with J gene TRBJ2-1; D ambiguous. V lost 5 bases, J lost 11 bases, and 10 bases lay in between. This CDR3 is built from 11 residues. CDR1 and CDR2 (germline): MNHNY, SVGAGI (reference sequence).